This TCR beta chain was recovered during a study of blood T cell repertoires in COVID-19. Overall study: The study drew acute and convalescent COVID-19 samples from the United States, Italy and Spain.

Measured with immunoSEQ multiplex PCR; TCRdb has only the in-frame clones, and not every one. Of 60,000 to 65,000 clones in the sample, 65% to 80% were seen once. The CDR3 runs 15 residues. The V end lost 3 bases, the J end lost 10 bases, and 19 bases lay between the germline ends. Germline assignment: CDR1 SNHLY and CDR2 FYNNEI. The sample consisted of peripheral blood. This chain joins TRBV2 and TRBJ2-1, with a possible D match to TRBD2 (7 bases). This receptor was obtained from a man aged 55-75 years with acute or convalescent COVID-19. The CDR3 sequence is CASSEEGGVSGEQFF. In DNA, the CDR3 is TGTGCCAGCAGTGAGGAGGGGGGGGTTAGCGGAGAGCAGTTCTTC. The whole variable domain, remainder taken from reference TRBV2 and TRBJ2-1, is EPEVTQTPSHQVTQMGQEVILRCVPISNHLYFYWYRQILGQKVEFLVSFYNNEISEKSEIFDDQFSVERPDGSNFTLKIRSTKLEDSAMYFCASSEEGGVSGEQFFGPGTRLTVL.